This T cell receptor beta chain was recovered during a study of T cell responses to AZD1222 COVID-19 vaccine (dated by TCRdb to the early 2020s). Regarding the research as a whole: Because spike-specific TCR depth and breadth did not differ between the two schedules, AZD1222 recipients who got a second dose at roughly 4 weeks were pooled with those who got a second dose at roughly 12 weeks. Trial participants were enrolled by age into 18-55, 56-69 and 70-plus year subgroups, with roughly 150, 30 and 60 TCR-sequenced participants respectively. TCR sequencing was performed for roughly 240 trial participants, of whom about 200 were given two doses of AZD1222 and approximately 25 were given two doses of MenACWY control vaccine.

Regarding this clone: This clone's antigen is unknown. Nothing much larger sits one base from this clone, and base qualities are not available.

According to the study, the label for this sample's time point signals: baseline before first vaccination. Samples from vaccinated people were obtained from the UK trials COV001 and COV002, which included a single-blind randomized controlled phase 2/3 trial of AZD1222 (ChAdOx1 nCoV-19) in healthy adults. For TCRbeta chain sequencing, PBMC samples from trial participants were taken at day 0 and at day 28 after the second dose. Here is what the overall study found, with its caveats: The vaccine-associated CD4 TCRs covered the entire spike protein, and the dominant responses fell in regions 160-218 and 743-854. After two AZD1222 doses, spike-specific TCR breadth and depth were significantly higher than at day 0 and than in MenACWY recipients. In the small 56-69-year group, the increase in depth fell short of significance, most likely because of low power. Conclusions about previously exposed vaccinees are limited, since just five to seven AZD1222 recipients were seropositive for SARS-CoV-2 at baseline. Nearly half of unique spike-specific TCRs reportedly recognized epitopes outside regions mutated in the B.1.351 and B.1.1.7 variants. Participants were mostly white British, with more females than males. The authors suggested clonal diversity may have been underestimated. Because no day 14 peak-response samples were available, repertoires were characterized only after the peak T cell response.

V loses 6 bases of germline sequence and J loses 2 bases, and the interval between the two ends is 14 bases. Inclusive of the bounding cysteine and phenylalanine, the CDR3 is 15 residues long. Only the CDR3 part of the read is kept: 45 bases, read in frame from the first base. Via the germline V gene, CDR1 is KGHSH and CDR2 LQKENI. The CDR3 regions of human TCRbeta chains were analyzed by immunosequencing. The authors' pipeline ran thus. TCRs in the repertoires were compared against a reference library of SARS-CoV-2-specific TCRs that had been generated with the MIRA antigen-specificity platform. Breadth was defined as the fraction of unique TCRs that were SARS-CoV-2-associated. Depth was defined as the fraction of total T cells that were SARS-CoV-2-associated. Each spike-specific TCR was assigned to its reactive spike region and to a CD4 or CD8 class using the MIRA data. Log10-transformed breadth and depth values were compared by one-way ANOVA with Sidak's multiple comparisons tests. TCRdb stores this immuneACCESS table with in-frame sequences only. Part of the clones is absent; in the studies checked, under half of the shortfall reflects unresolved V genes, and no reason is known for the rest. The D gene and trimming were derived from the DNA, and the V and J assignments and clone size from that table. This sample lists approximately 120,000 clones; 75% to 90% were detected once. The ten largest make up over 4% of the sample.

Sample: peripheral blood, taken on day 0 of AZD1222 vaccination. The TCR sequence derives from an adult in good health. In this chain, TRBV18 is recombined with TRBJ1-3; no confident D gene assignment can be made. The CDR3 amino acid sequence is: CASSPDGTAGNTIYF. The nucleotide sequence is TGTGCCAGCTCGCCGGACGGAACCGCTGGAAACACCATATATTTT. This CDR3, with the reference TRBV18 and TRBJ1-3 proteins standing in past its ends, gives the full variable domain NAGVMQNPRHLVRRRGQEARLRCSPMKGHSHVYWYRQLPEEGLKFMVYLQKENIIDESGMPKERFSAEFPKEGPSILRIQQVVRGDSAAYFCASSPDGTAGNTIYFGEGSWLTVV.